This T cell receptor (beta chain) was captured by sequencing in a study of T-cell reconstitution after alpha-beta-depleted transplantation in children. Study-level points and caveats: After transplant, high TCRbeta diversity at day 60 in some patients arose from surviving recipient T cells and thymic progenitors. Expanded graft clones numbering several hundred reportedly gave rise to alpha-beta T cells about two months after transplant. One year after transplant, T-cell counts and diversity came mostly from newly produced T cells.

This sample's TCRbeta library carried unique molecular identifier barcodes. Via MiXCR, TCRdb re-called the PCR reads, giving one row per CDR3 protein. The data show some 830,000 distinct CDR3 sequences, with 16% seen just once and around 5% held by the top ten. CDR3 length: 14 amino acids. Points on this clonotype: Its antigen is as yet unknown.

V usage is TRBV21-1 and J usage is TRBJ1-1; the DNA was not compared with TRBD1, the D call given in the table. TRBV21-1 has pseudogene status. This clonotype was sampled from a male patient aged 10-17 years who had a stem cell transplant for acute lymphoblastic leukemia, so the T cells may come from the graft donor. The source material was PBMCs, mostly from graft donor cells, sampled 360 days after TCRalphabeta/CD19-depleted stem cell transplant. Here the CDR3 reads CASSKNRVWTEAFF. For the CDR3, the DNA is TGTGCCAGCAGCAAAAACAGGGTCTGGACTGAAGCTTTCTTT.